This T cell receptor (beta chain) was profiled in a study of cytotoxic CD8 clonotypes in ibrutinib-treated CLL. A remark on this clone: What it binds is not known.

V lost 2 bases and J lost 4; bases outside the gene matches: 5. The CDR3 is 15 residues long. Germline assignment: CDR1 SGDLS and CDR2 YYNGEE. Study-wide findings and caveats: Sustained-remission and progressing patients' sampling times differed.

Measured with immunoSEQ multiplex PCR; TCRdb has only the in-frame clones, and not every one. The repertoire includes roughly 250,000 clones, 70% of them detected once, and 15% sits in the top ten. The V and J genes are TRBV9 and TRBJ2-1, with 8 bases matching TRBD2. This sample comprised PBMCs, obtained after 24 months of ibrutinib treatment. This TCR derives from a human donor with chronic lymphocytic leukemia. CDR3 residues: CASSVVASGYNEQFF. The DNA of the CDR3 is TGTGCCAGCAGCGTGGTGGCTAGCGGGTACAATGAGCAGTTCTTC. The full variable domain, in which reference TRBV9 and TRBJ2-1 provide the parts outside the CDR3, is DSGVTQTPKHLITATGQRVTLRCSPRSGDLSVYWYQQSLDQGLQFLIQYYNGEERAKGNILERFSAQQFPDLHSELNLSSLELGDSALYFCASSVVASGYNEQFFGPGTRLTVL.